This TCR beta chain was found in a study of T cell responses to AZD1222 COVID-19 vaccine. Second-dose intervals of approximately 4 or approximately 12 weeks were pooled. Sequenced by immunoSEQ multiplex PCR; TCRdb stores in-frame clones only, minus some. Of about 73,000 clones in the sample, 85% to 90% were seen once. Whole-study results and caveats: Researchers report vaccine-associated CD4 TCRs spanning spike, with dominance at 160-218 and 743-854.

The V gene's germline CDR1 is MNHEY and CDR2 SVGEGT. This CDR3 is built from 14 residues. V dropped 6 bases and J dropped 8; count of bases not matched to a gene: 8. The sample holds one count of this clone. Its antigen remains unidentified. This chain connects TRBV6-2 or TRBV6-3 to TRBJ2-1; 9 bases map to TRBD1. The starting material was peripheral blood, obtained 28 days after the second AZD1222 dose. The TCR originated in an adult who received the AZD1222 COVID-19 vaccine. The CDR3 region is CASSRDRVSHEQFF. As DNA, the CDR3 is TGTGCCAGCAGCAGGGACAGGGTATCCCATGAGCAGTTCTTC.